One and the same sample provided the 3 T cell receptor beta chains below, sequenced in a study of T cell repertoires in ileal Crohn's disease. TCRdb's table, derived via immunoSEQ multiplex PCR, lists solely in-frame clones and lacks some. The repertoire holds around 3,700 clones, 89% seen once, with 13% in the top ten. Documented time point: proximal margin of the surgical specimen (macroscopically non-inflamed). Sequencing input: ileal tissue. Receptors originate from an adult with Crohn's disease.

The chain employs TRBV20-1 and TRBJ2-7, with D hard to call. This CDR3 comprises 11 residues. V lost 3 bases, J lost 3 bases, and 6 bases lay in between. Looked up from germline, CDR1 is DFQATT and CDR2 is SNEGSKA (reference sequence). The DNA of the CDR3 is TGCAGTGCTAGGAAAGGCTACGAGCAGTACTTC. This sequence encodes CSARKGYEQYF.

This chain connects TRBV4-1 to TRBJ2-7; unclear D gene. Looked up from germline, CDR1 is MGHRA and CDR2 is YSYEKL. V lost 2 bases to trimming and J lost 1 base, with 15 bases between them. This CDR3 is built from 16 residues. The CDR3, as DNA: TGCGCCAGCAGCCAATTTTTTGGGTCTGGGTCCTACGAGCAGTACTTC. Translation gives CASSQFFGSGSYEQYF.

V gene TRBV11-1 combines with J gene TRBJ2-5; TRBD2 might be the D (5 bases). Germline V gives CDR1 SGHAT, CDR2 FQDESV (reference sequence). This CDR3 contains 13 residues. V lost 5 bases and J 9 bases, leaving 16 bases between the germline ends. DNA for the CDR3: TGTGCCAGCAGCCCGGCGGGTGGCACGTCCCAGTACTTC. Amino acid sequence: CASSPAGGTSQYF.